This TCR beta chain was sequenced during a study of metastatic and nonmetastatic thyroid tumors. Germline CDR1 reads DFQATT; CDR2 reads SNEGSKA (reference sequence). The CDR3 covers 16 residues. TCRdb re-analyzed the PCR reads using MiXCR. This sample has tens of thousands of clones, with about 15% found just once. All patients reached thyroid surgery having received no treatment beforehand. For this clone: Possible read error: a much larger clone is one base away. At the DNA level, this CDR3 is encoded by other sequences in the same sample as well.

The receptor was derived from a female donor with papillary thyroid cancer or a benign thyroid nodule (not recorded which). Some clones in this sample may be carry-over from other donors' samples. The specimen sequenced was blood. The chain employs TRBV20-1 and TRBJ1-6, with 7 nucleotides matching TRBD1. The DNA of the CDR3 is TGTAGTGCTAGAGATCCGCAGGGGGATTCGGGTTCACCCCTCCACTTT. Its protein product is CSARDPQGDSGSPLHF.